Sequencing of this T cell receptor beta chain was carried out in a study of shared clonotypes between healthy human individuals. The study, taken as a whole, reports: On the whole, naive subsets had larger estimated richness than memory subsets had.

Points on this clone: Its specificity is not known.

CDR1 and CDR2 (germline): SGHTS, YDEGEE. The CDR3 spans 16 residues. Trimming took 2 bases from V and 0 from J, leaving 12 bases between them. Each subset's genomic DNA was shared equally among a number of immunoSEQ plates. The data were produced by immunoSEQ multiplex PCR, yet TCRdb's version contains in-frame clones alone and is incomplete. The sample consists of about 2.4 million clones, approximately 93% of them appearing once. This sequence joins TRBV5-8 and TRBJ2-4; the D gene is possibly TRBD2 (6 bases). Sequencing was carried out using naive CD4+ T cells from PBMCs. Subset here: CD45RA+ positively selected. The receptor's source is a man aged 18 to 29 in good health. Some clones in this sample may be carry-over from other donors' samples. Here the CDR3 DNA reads TGTGCCAGCAGCTTCCGGGGGTCGATAGCCAAAAACATTCAGTACTTC. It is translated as CASSFRGSIAKNIQYF. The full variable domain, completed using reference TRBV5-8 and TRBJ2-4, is EAGVTQSPTHLIKTRGQQATLRCSPISGHTSVYWYQQALGLGLQFLLWYDEGEERNRGNFPPRFSGRQFPNYSSELNVNALELEDSALYLCASSFRGSIAKNIQYFGAGTRLSVL.